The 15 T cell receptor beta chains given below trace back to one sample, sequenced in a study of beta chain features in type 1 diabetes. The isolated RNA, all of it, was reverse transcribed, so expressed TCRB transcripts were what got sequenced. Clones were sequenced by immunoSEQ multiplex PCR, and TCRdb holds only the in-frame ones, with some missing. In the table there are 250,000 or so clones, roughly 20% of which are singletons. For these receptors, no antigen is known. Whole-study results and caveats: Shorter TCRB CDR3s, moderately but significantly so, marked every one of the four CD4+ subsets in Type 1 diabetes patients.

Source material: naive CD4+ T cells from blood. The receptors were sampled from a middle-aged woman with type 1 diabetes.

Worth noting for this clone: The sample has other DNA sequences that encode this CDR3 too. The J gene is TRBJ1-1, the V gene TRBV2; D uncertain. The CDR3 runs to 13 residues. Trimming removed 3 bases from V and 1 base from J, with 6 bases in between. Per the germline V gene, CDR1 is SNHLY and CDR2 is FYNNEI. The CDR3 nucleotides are TGTGCCAGCAGTGAGCGGGGGAACACTGAAGCTTTCTTT. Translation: CASSERGNTEAFF.

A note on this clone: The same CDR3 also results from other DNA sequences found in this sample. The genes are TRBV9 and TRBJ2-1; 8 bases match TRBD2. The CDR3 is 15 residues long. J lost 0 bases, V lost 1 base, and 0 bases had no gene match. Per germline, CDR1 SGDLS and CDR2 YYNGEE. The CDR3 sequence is CASSVLAGSYNEQFF. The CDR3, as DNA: TGTGCCAGCAGCGTACTAGCGGGCTCCTACAATGAGCAGTTCTTC. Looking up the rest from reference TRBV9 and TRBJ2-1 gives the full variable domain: DSGVTQTPKHLITATGQRVTLRCSPRSGDLSVYWYQQSLDQGLQFLIQYYNGEERAKGNILERFSAQQFPDLHSELNLSSLELGDSALYFCASSVLAGSYNEQFFGPGTRLTVL.

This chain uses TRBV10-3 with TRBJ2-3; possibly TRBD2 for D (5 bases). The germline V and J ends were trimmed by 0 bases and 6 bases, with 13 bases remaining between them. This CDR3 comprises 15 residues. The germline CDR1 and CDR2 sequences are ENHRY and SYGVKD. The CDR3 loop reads CAISESDDYSDTQYF. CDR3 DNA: TGTGCCATCAGTGAGTCCGACGACTATTCCGATACGCAGTATTTT.

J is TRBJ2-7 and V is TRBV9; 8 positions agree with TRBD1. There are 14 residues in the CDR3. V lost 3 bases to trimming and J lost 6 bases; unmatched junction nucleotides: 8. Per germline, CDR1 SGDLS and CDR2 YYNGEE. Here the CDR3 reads CASSATSTGGEQYF. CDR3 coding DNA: TGTGCCAGCAGCGCCACGTCAACAGGGGGCGAGCAGTACTTC.

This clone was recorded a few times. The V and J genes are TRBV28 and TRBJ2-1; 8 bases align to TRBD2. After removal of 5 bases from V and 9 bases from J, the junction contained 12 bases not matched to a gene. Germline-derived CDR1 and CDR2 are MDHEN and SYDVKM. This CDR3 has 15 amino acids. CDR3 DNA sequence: TGTGCCAGCAGTAAGACTAGCGCCGGGGGGGGTGAGCAGTTCTTC. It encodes CASSKTSAGGGEQFF.

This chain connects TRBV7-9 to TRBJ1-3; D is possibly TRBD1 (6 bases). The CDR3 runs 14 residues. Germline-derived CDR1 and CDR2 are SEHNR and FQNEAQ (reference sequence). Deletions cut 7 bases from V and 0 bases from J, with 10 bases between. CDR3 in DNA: TGTGCCAGCACCCAGGGGAACTCTGGAAACACCATATATTTT. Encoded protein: CASTQGNSGNTIYF.

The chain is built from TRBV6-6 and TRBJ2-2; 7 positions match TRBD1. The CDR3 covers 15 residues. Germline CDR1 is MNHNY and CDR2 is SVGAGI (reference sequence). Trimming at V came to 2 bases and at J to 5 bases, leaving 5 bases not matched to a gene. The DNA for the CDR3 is TGTGCCAGCAGTTACGGGACAGCCATGACCGGGGAGCTGTTTTTT. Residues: CASSYGTAMTGELFF.

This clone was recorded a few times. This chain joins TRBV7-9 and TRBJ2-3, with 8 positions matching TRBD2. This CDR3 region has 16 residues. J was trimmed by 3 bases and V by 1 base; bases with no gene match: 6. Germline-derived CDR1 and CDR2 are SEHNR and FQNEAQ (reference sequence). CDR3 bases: TGTGCCAGCAGCTTAGAACTAGCGGCGGGGACAGATACGCAGTATTTT. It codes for CASSLELAAGTDTQYF.

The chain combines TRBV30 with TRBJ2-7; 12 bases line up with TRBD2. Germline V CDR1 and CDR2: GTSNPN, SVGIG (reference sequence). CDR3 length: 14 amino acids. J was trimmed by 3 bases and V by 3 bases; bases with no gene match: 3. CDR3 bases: TGTGCCTGGAGCGGACTAGCGGGGTTCTACGAGCAGTACTTC. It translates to CAWSGLAGFYEQYF. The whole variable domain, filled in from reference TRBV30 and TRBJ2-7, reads SQTIHQWPATLVQPVGSPLSLECTVEGTSNPNLYWYRQAAGRGLQLLFYSVGIGQISSEVPQNLSASRPQDRQFILSSKKLLLSDSGFYLCAWSGLAGFYEQYFGPGTRLTVT.

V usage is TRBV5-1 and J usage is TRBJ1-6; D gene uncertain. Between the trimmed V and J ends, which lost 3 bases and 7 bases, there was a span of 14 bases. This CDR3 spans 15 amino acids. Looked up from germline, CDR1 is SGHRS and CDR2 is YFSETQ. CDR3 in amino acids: CASSSRGEGNSPLHF. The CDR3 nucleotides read TGCGCCAGCAGCTCCAGAGGAGAGGGAAATTCACCCCTCCACTTT.

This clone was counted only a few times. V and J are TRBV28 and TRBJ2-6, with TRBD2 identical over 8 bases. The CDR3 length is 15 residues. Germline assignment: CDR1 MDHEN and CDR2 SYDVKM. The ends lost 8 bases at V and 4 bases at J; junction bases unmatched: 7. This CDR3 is CASQRRGVGANVLTF. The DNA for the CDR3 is TGTGCCAGCCAGAGGCGGGGGGTAGGGGCCAACGTCCTGACTTTC.

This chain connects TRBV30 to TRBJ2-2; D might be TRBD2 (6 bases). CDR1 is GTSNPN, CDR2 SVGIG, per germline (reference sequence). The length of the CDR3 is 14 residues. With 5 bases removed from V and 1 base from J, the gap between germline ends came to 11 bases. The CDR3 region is CAWGGSMNTGELFF. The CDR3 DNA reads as TGTGCCTGGGGAGGGAGTATGAACACCGGGGAGCTGTTTTTT.

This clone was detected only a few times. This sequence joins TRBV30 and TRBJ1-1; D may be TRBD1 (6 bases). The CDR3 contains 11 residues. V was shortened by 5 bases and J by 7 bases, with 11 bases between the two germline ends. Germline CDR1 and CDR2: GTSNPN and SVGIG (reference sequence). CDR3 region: CAWGRGGEAFF. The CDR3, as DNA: TGTGCCTGGGGCAGGGGTGGTGAAGCTTTCTTT. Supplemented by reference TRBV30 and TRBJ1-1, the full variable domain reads SQTIHQWPATLVQPVGSPLSLECTVEGTSNPNLYWYRQAAGRGLQLLFYSVGIGQISSEVPQNLSASRPQDRQFILSSKKLLLSDSGFYLCAWGRGGEAFFGQGTRLTVV.

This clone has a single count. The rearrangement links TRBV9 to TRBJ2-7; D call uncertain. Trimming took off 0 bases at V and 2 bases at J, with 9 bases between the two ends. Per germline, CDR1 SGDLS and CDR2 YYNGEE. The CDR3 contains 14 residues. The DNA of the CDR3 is TGTGCCAGCAGCGTAGACGTGGCGGCCTACGAGCAGTACTTC. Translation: CASSVDVAAYEQYF.

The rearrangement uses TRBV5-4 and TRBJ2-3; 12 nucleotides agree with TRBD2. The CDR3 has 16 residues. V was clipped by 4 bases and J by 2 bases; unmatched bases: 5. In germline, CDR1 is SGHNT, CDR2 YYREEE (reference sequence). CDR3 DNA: TGTGCCAGCAGCCCCCGACTAGCGGGGGACACAGATACGCAGTATTTT. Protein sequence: CASSPRLAGDTDTQYF.